This entry features one T cell receptor (beta chain) sequence. The antigen is undetermined. The data are from a study of chemoradiotherapy in HPV16-positive cancers. Study observations and caveats: During treatment, candidate HPV-specific clones and E7-related motifs expanded in tumor. Only a couple of HPV16-positive patients supplied the functional HPV-specificity definition.

Samples were taken several times over chemoradiotherapy. Measured with immunoSEQ multiplex PCR; TCRdb has only the in-frame clones, and not every one. The sample yields 15,000 to 20,000 clones, around four fifths seen once. The V and J ends lost 2 bases and 8 bases respectively, with 8 bases between them. Germline-derived CDR1 and CDR2 are SGHDT and YYEEEE. This CDR3 spans 12 amino acids. The rearrangement links TRBV5-6 to TRBJ2-1, with D unclear. The TCR originated in a human donor with HPV-associated anogenital cancer. Sequencing used blood, obtained from a patient who underwent chemoradiotherapy. CDR3 in amino acids: CASSFTGYEQFF. DNA for the CDR3: TGTGCCAGCAGCTTCACTGGTTATGAGCAGTTCTTC.